The next 14 T cell receptor beta chains were all read from a single sample in a study of blood T cell repertoires in COVID-19. Assay used: immunoSEQ multiplex PCR; TCRdb lists only in-frame clones, some missing. This sample has about 300,000 clones, with 70% to 90% found just once. Source material: peripheral blood. Receptors originate from a woman aged 25 to 39 who had recovered from COVID-19.

The chain recombines TRBV2 with TRBJ2-7, with D possibly being TRBD1 (5 bases). Deletions cut 4 bases from V and 4 bases from J, with 14 bases between. Germline V gene data show CDR1 as SNHLY and CDR2 as FYNNEI. The CDR3 runs to 14 residues. CDR3 in amino acids: CASSVQAASYEQYF. CDR3 nucleotide sequence: TGTGCCAGCAGTGTACAGGCCGCATCATACGAGCAGTACTTC.

This clone was picked up a small number of times. V and J are TRBV18 and TRBJ1-2, with D uncertain. V shed 8 bases and J shed 2 bases, with 15 bases lying between them. CDR1 and CDR2 from the germline V gene are KGHSH and LQKENI. The CDR3 length is 14 residues. CDR3 sequence: CASSPRGENYGYTF. DNA of the CDR3: TGTGCCAGCAGCCCTCGGGGAGAGAACTATGGCTACACCTTC.

The chain couples TRBV7-2 to TRBJ1-6; D is ambiguous. This CDR3 has 14 amino acids. The V gene's germline CDR1 is SGHTA and CDR2 FQGNSA. Trimming shortened V by 5 bases and J by 10 bases, and 15 bases separated the two germline ends. Here the CDR3 reads CASSPQPDGSPLHF. CDR3 in DNA: TGTGCCAGCAGCCCCCAACCCGACGGGTCACCCCTCCACTTT.

The V call is TRBV4-1, the J call TRBJ2-5, with TRBD2 identical over 8 bases. This CDR3 has 15 residues. The germline V gene has CDR1 MGHRA and CDR2 YSYEKL. The V segment lost 3 bases and the J segment 5 bases; nucleotides outside the gene matches: 8. This chain's CDR3 is CASSHGRGGPETQYF. CDR3 DNA: TGCGCCAGCAGCCATGGTCGGGGGGGCCCGGAGACCCAGTACTTC.

The V gene is TRBV6-1, the J gene TRBJ1-5; possibly TRBD1 for D (5 bases). This CDR3 comprises 13 residues. Trimming cost V 0 bases and J 8 bases, with 8 bases left between them. In germline, CDR1 is MNHNS, CDR2 SASEGT. CDR3 nucleotides: TGTGCCAGCAGTGAAGCAGGGGAAGAGCCCCAGCATTTT. Its protein is CASSEAGEEPQHF.

The V gene is TRBV28, the J gene TRBJ2-3; D remains ambiguous. The V end lost 2 bases, the J end lost 1 base, and 4 bases lay between the germline ends. Per the germline V gene, CDR1 is MDHEN and CDR2 is SYDVKM. CDR3 length equals 13 residues. Here the CDR3 DNA reads TGTGCCAGCAGTTTAGCGGGCACAGATACGCAGTATTTT. Translated: CASSLAGTDTQYF.

This clone was seen a few times. This sample also contains other DNA sequences that code for the same CDR3. The genes are TRBV19 and TRBJ2-7, with TRBD1 identical over 7 bases. The CDR3 has 13 residues. CDR1 is LNHDA, CDR2 SQIVND, per germline (reference sequence). V lost 3 bases, J lost 3 bases, and 2 bases stayed unmatched. This CDR3 is CASSIRDSYEQYF. The CDR3 DNA follows: TGTGCCAGTAGTATCCGGGACAGCTACGAGCAGTACTTC.

The V gene is TRBV11-2, the J gene TRBJ2-1, with 7 bases aligning to TRBD1. Germline loops: CDR1 SGHAT, CDR2 FQNNGV. The CDR3 sequence is 14 residues long. Unmatched junction bases numbered 5, after V lost 5 bases and J lost 4 bases. The chain's CDR3 is CASSDRDRYNEQFF. For the CDR3, the DNA is TGTGCCAGCAGCGACCGGGACAGATACAATGAGCAGTTCTTC.

The chain combines TRBV7-2 with TRBJ2-7, with 7 bases that match TRBD2. The ends lost 2 bases at V and 0 bases at J; junction bases unmatched: 4. The CDR3 runs 15 residues. Germline V gives CDR1 SGHTA, CDR2 FQGNSA. The CDR3 is CASSLSGEGSYEQYF. The DNA of the CDR3 is TGTGCCAGCAGCTTAAGCGGGGAAGGCTCCTACGAGCAGTACTTC.

CDR3 residues: CASSQLLAGEAYF. CDR3 coding DNA: TGTGCCAGCAGTCAACTCCTAGCGGGGGAGGCGTACTTC. The chain recombines TRBV6-2 or TRBV6-3 with TRBJ2-7, with TRBD2 matching over 10 bases. CDR3 size: 13 residues. Germline CDR1 and CDR2: MNHEY and SVGEGT. With V trimmed by 5 bases and J by 12 bases, 10 bases remained unmatched.

The V call is TRBV6-1, the J call TRBJ2-5; D may be TRBD1 (5 bases). The germline gives CDR1 MNHNS, CDR2 SASEGT. Trimming pared 2 bases from V and 4 bases from J, leaving 11 bases between. The CDR3 has 14 amino acids. Here the CDR3 DNA reads TGTGCCAGCAGTGAACGGGCAGGGTTAGAGACCCAGTACTTC. Its translation: CASSERAGLETQYF.

The chain recombines TRBV6-1 with TRBJ2-1; maybe TRBD1 (6 bases). This CDR3 has 16 residues. CDR1 is MNHNS and CDR2 is SASEGT in the germline V gene. Trimming stripped 1 base from V and 3 bases from J, with 13 bases between. CDR3 sequence reads: CASSEDRGGIYNEQFF. CDR3 nucleotide sequence: TGTGCCAGCAGTGAAGACCGAGGGGGAATCTACAATGAGCAGTTCTTC.

The chain employs TRBV5-1 and TRBJ2-5; D is possibly TRBD1 (6 bases). The CDR3 runs to 13 residues. Trimming removed 4 bases at V and 2 bases at J, with 9 bases between. Germline V CDR1 and CDR2: SGHRS, YFSETQ. Here the CDR3 reads CASSGQPQETQYF. The CDR3 coding sequence is TGCGCCAGCAGCGGACAGCCTCAAGAGACCCAGTACTTC.

J is TRBJ1-2 and V is TRBV5-8; unclear D gene. Germline V gene sequence: CDR1 SGHTS, CDR2 YDEGEE. Deletions cut 4 bases from V and 7 bases from J, with 14 bases between. The CDR3 is 13 amino acids. CDR3 residues: CASSPPMWAGYTF. CDR3 DNA: TGTGCCAGCAGCCCACCGATGTGGGCTGGCTACACCTTC.